This TCR beta chain was profiled in a study of cytomegalovirus exposure and HLA in healthy donors. Trimming cost V 6 bases and J 2 bases, with 23 bases left between them. The CDR3 has 17 amino acids. From germline, CDR1 is SGDLS and CDR2 YYNGEE. Separate from the 666-subject first cohort was the roughly 130-subject validation cohort, to which the donors belonged. This clone appeared a single time. Clones were read by immunoSEQ multiplex PCR, and TCRdb kept only the in-frame ones, dropping some. The sample has 160,000 or so clones, roughly 86% seen once. This receptor was obtained from a man aged 18 to 35 in good health and CMV-seropositive. The sequenced material came from PBMCs. V usage is TRBV9 and J usage is TRBJ1-1, with D possibly TRBD1 on 5 matching bases. The CDR3 region is CASTPGGIGGKNTEAFF. CDR3 DNA sequence: TGTGCCAGCACCCCCGGGGGGATTGGTGGAAAAAACACTGAAGCTTTCTTT.